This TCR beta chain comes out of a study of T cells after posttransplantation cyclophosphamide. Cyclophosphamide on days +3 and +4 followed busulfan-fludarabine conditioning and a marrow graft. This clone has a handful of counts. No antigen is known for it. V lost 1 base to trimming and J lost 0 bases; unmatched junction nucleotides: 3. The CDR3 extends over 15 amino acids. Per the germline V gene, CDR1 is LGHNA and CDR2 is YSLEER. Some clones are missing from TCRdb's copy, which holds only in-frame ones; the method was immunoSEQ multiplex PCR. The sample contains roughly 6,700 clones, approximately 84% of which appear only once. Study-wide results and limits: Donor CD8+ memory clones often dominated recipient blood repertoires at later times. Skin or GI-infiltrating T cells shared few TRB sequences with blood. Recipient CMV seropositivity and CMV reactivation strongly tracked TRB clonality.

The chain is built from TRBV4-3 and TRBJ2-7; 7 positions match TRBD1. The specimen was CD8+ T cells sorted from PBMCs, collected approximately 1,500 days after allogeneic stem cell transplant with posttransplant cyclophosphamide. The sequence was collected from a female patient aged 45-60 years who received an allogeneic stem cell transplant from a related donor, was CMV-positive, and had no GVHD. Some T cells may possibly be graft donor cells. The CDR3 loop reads CASSQAGTASYEQYF. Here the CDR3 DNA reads TGCGCCAGCAGCCAAGCCGGGACAGCCTCCTACGAGCAGTACTTC.